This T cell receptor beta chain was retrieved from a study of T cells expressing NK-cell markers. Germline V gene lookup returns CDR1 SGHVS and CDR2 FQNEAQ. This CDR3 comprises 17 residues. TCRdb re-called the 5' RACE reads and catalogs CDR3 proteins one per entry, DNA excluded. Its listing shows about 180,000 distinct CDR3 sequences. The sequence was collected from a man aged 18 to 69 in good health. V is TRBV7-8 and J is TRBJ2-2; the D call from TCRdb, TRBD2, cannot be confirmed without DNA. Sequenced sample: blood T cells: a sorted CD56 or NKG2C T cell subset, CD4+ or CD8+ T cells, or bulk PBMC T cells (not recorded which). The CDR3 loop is CASSPISGGGPPGSCFF.